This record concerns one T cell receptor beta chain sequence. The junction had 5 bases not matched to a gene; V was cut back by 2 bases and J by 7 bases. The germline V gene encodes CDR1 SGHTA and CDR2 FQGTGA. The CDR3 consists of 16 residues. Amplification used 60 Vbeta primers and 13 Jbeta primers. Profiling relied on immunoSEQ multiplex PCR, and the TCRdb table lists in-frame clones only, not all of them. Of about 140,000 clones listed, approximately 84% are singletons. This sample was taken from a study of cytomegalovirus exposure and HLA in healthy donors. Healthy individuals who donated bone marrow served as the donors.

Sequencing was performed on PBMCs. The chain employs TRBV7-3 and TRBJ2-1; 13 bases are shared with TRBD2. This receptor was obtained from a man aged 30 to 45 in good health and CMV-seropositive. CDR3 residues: CASSLSPTSGRNEQFF. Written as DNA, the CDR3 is TGTGCCAGCAGCTTATCCCCGACTAGCGGGAGGAATGAGCAGTTCTTC.